The 4 T cell receptor beta chains in this list originate from one sample, sequenced in a study of blood T cell repertoires in COVID-19. Generated by immunoSEQ multiplex PCR, the TCRdb table keeps only in-frame clones and is missing some. Here the sample spans 150,000 to 200,000 clones, about 91% being singletons. Sequences were obtained from PBMCs or T cells enriched from blood (not recorded which). The source of these receptors is a woman in her thirties or forties with acute COVID-19.

The rearrangement uses TRBV28 and TRBJ1-6, with D uncertain. This CDR3 is built from 13 residues. Trimming removed 4 bases at V and 7 bases at J, with 8 bases between. CDR1 and CDR2 from the germline V gene are MDHEN and SYDVKM. CDR3 bases: TGTGCCAGCAGTTCCACATCGAATTCACCCCTCCACTTT. Translated: CASSSTSNSPLHF. The full variable domain, with the rest looked up from reference TRBV28 and TRBJ1-6, is DVKVTQSSRYLVKRTGEKVFLECVQDMDHENMFWYRQDPGLGLRLIYFSYDVKMKEKGDIPEGYSVSREKKERFSLILESASTNQTSMYLCASSSTSNSPLHFGNGTRLTVT.

The J gene is TRBJ2-3, the V gene TRBV4-3, with 13 bases that match TRBD2. V gave up 4 bases and J gave up 2 bases; unmatched junction bases: 3. Germline CDR1 reads LGHNA; CDR2 reads YSLEER. The CDR3 runs 16 residues. The CDR3 region is CASSLGLAGITDTQYF. The CDR3 DNA reads as TGCGCCAGCAGCCTGGGACTAGCGGGGATCACAGATACGCAGTATTTT.

J is TRBJ1-2 and V is TRBV4-1, with TRBD1 as a possible D gene (6 bases). The CDR3 runs to 13 residues. Germline V gene data show CDR1 as MGHRA and CDR2 as YSYEKL. Trimming took 3 bases from V and 5 from J, leaving 10 bases between them. The CDR3, as DNA: TGCGCCAGCAGCCAGGACAGATTTTATGGCTACACCTTC. This sequence encodes CASSQDRFYGYTF.

V and J are TRBV18 and TRBJ2-7, with 13 bases identical to TRBD2. This CDR3 is 18 amino acids long. Trimming at V came to 1 base and at J to 3 bases, leaving 9 bases not matched to a gene. CDR1 KGHSH and CDR2 LQKENI come from the germline V gene. The CDR3, as DNA: TGTGCCAGCTCACCACGGGCACAGGGACTAGCGGGAAACTACGAGCAGTACTTC. Its protein product is CASSPRAQGLAGNYEQYF.